This T cell receptor (beta chain) was identified in a study of blood T cell repertoires in COVID-19. Study context: Acute and convalescent COVID-19 specimens originated in the United States, Italy and Spain. T cells, B-cell-depleted T cells, or PBMCs supplied cDNA or gDNA.

Recruitment covered about 25 US areas and drew participants whose ages spanned about 18 to 95 years. Original processing methods: Quantification of nucleated cells was approximated via reference gene primer amplification. Assay: immunoSEQ multiplex PCR; the TCRdb copy retains only in-frame clones and omits some. That table gives V, J and clone size, and the DNA gave D and trimming. Among 150,000 to 200,000 clones listed, roughly 80% were seen once. The sequence was obtained from a woman aged 55-70 years with acute COVID-19. Sequencing was done on a sample of PBMCs or T cells enriched from blood (not recorded which).

The CDR3 spells CASSTGLAGGVNEQFF. The CDR3 bases are TGTGCCAGCAGCACAGGACTAGCGGGAGGGGTAAATGAGCAGTTCTTC. V usage is TRBV9 and J usage is TRBJ2-1; TRBD2 aligns across 15 bases. The CDR3 totals 16 residues. Per the germline V gene, CDR1 is SGDLS and CDR2 is YYNGEE. J gave up 7 bases and V 4 bases, and 6 bases lay outside the gene matches.